The rows below give T cell receptor beta chains drawn from one sample of a study of shared clonotypes between healthy human individuals. Generated by immunoSEQ multiplex PCR, the TCRdb table keeps only in-frame clones and is missing some. The data show around 1.9 million clones, 93% seen once. The sequenced material came from naive CD8+ T cells from PBMCs. These receptors came from a young man in good health. Some clones in this sample may be carry-over from other donors' samples. Both conserved end residues are part of each CDR3. A D gene is named only where the DNA matches it firmly. Not every row has a clone size; where given, it reads once, few, many or a size class.

clone_size j_call d_call v_call cdr3_nt cdr3_aa
. TRBJ2-1 TRBD2 TRBV7-2 TGTGCCAGCAGCCCCGTAGCGGGCCACAATGAGCAGTTCTTC CASSPVAGHNEQFF
. TRBJ2-1 . TRBV2 TGTGCCAGCACTAAGCCGGCTTACAATGAGCAGTTCTTC CASTKPAYNEQFF
few TRBJ1-1 . TRBV30 TGTGCCTGGAGCGGGGGATCCACTGAAGCTTTCTTT CAWSGGSTEAFF
. TRBJ2-7 . TRBV11-2 TGTGCCAGCTCCCTCTCTAGCACAGGGTACGAGCAGTACTTC CASSLSSTGYEQYF
. TRBJ2-1 . TRBV27 TGTGCCAGCAGTTCTTGGCTCGTAACTGGCGACTTAGACAATGAGCAGTTCTTC CASSSWLVTGDLDNEQFF
. TRBJ1-5 . TRBV19 TGTGCCAGTAGTATACGGCAGGGTTATCAGCCCCAGCATTTT CASSIRQGYQPQHF
. TRBJ1-1 . TRBV7-9 TGTGCCAGCAGCTATGACCACAATTTGAACACTGAAGCTTTCTTT CASSYDHNLNTEAFF
. TRBJ2-7 TRBD1 TRBV29-1 TGCAGCGTCTACGGACAGGGGGCCTACGAGCAGTACTTC CSVYGQGAYEQYF
. TRBJ1-1 . TRBV6-5 TGTGCCATCAGCATGCCGGGACACGCGGACACTGAAGCTTTCTTT CAISMPGHADTEAFF
once TRBJ2-1 . TRBV27 TGTGCCAGCAGGGCTCCCCGGCATGAGCAGTTCTTC CASRAPRHEQFF
. TRBJ1-1 TRBD1 TRBV10-1 TGCGCCAGCAGTGAATCGGGACAGGGGAACACTGAAGCTTTCTTT CASSESGQGNTEAFF
. TRBJ2-7 TRBD1 TRBV27 TGTGCCAGCAGTGTACAGGGGGGAGACTACGAGCAGTACTTC CASSVQGGDYEQYF